This T cell receptor beta chain was documented in a study of blood T cell repertoires in COVID-19. The wider study: The samples span acute and convalescent COVID-19 from the United States, Italy and Spain. PBMCs, B-cell-depleted T cells, or T cells were the source of the cDNA or gDNA that made up the material.

Original processing methods: Amplification from reference gene primers served as the basis for estimated nucleated cell counts. This table comes from immunoSEQ multiplex PCR, and its TCRdb copy is limited to in-frame clones, with some not included. From that table come the V and J calls and clone size; the DNA was used to work out D and trimming. The data hold roughly 180,000 clones, with 82% observed a single time. J was trimmed by 1 base and V by 4 bases; bases with no gene match: 7. Looked up from germline, CDR1 is SEHNR and CDR2 is FQNEAQ (reference sequence). CDR3 length: 16 amino acids. The TCR sequence derives from a woman of 80 years or more with active or convalescent COVID-19. The sequenced sample consisted of peripheral blood. The chain recombines TRBV7-9 with TRBJ2-5, with 9 bases that match TRBD1. The DNA for the CDR3 is TGTGCCAGCAGCTCCGGCGGGACAGGGTTCCAAGAGACCCAGTACTTC. Translation: CASSSGGTGFQETQYF.